The rows below give T cell receptor beta chains drawn from one sample of a study of T cell responses to AZD1222 COVID-19 vaccine. This table comes from immunoSEQ multiplex PCR, and its TCRdb copy is limited to in-frame clones, with some not included. The table records over 120,000 clones, approximately 92% of them present only once. The input for sequencing was peripheral blood, taken on day 0 of AZD1222 vaccination. The receptors come from an adult in good health. Each CDR3 is given with its conserved first and last residue. The D gene is left open where the match is weak. Clone size appears in some rows only: once, few, many, or a class for an expanded clone.

.,TRBJ2-3,.,TRBV3-1/TRBV3-2,CASSPVTSDTQYF,TGTGCCAGCAGCCCCGTAACATCGGATACGCAGTATTTT
TRBD2,TRBJ2-1,.,TRBV24-1,CATSDPRTSANNEQFF,TGTGCCACCAGTGATCCGAGGACTAGCGCCAACAATGAGCAGTTCTTC
.,TRBJ1-5,few,TRBV2,CASRPIQGKFQPQHF,TGTGCCAGCAGACCCATCCAGGGGAAATTTCAGCCCCAGCATTTT
.,TRBJ1-2,.,TRBV29-1,CSVLDRSYGYTF,TGCAGCGTTCTTGATAGGTCCTATGGCTACACCTTC
.,TRBJ1-1,.,TRBV28,CASSFFGVGAFF,TGTGCCAGCAGTTTTTTTGGGGTCGGAGCTTTCTTT
.,TRBJ2-7,.,TRBV25-1,CASSSPRGSYEQYF,TGTGCCAGCAGTAGTCCCAGGGGATCATACGAGCAGTACTTC
.,TRBJ1-6,.,TRBV27,CASSSPSGGGIRSPLHF,TGTGCCAGCAGCTCCCCCAGCGGGGGCGGTATCCGGTCACCCCTCCACTTT
.,TRBJ1-3,.,TRBV6-5,CATRRGLNGNTIYF,TGTGCCACCCGCCGGGGGCTAAATGGAAACACCATATATTTT
.,TRBJ1-5,.,TRBV2,CASSESTDSYSNQPQHF,TGTGCCAGCAGTGAGAGTACAGACAGTTATAGCAATCAGCCCCAGCATTTT
.,TRBJ1-1,.,TRBV28,CASSFPLSGQTAAFF,TGTGCCAGCAGTTTTCCATTGAGCGGACAGACCGCGGCTTTCTTT
.,TRBJ2-5,.,TRBV24-1,CATSDGALGETQYF,TGTGCCACCAGTGATGGGGCCCTCGGGGAGACCCAGTACTTC
TRBD2,TRBJ2-7,.,TRBV27,CASTGGLAGKHEQYF,TGTGCCAGCACCGGGGGACTAGCGGGAAAACACGAGCAGTACTTC
TRBD1,TRBJ1-1,.,TRBV6-5,CASSRDRGQNTEAFF,TGTGCCAGCAGCCGGGACAGAGGACAGAACACTGAAGCTTTCTTT
.,TRBJ2-3,few,TRBV29-1,CSVEDRSLDTQYF,TGCAGCGTTGAAGATCGCTCACTAGATACGCAGTATTTT
.,TRBJ1-1,.,TRBV11-3,CASSPTANTEAFF,TGTGCCAGCAGCCCGACGGCGAACACTGAAGCTTTCTTT
TRBD1,TRBJ1-6,.,TRBV5-4,CASSLGQGVYNSPLHF,TGTGCCAGCAGCTTGGGCCAGGGGGTATATAATTCACCCCTCCACTTT
.,TRBJ1-4,.,TRBV7-2,CASSVGGGARGEKLFF,TGTGCCAGCAGCGTAGGTGGGGGGGCGCGAGGTGAAAAACTGTTTTTT
TRBD1,TRBJ1-4,.,TRBV5-1,CASSLAAGGNEKLFF,TGCGCCAGCAGCTTGGCCGCAGGGGGCAATGAAAAACTGTTTTTT
.,TRBJ2-7,.,TRBV18,CASSQNRGGEQYF,TGTGCCAGCTCGCAGAACAGGGGAGGAGAGCAGTACTTC
.,TRBJ1-2,.,TRBV6-5,CASRTYTGRDYGYTF,TGTGCCAGCAGGACGTACACGGGAAGGGACTATGGCTACACCTTC
.,TRBJ1-1,.,TRBV28,CASGETFGGTEAFF,TGTGCCAGCGGGGAGACATTTGGGGGGACTGAAGCTTTCTTT
.,TRBJ1-1,.,TRBV5-1,CASSLVAGETEAFF,TGCGCCAGCAGCTTGGTAGCAGGGGAGACTGAAGCTTTCTTT